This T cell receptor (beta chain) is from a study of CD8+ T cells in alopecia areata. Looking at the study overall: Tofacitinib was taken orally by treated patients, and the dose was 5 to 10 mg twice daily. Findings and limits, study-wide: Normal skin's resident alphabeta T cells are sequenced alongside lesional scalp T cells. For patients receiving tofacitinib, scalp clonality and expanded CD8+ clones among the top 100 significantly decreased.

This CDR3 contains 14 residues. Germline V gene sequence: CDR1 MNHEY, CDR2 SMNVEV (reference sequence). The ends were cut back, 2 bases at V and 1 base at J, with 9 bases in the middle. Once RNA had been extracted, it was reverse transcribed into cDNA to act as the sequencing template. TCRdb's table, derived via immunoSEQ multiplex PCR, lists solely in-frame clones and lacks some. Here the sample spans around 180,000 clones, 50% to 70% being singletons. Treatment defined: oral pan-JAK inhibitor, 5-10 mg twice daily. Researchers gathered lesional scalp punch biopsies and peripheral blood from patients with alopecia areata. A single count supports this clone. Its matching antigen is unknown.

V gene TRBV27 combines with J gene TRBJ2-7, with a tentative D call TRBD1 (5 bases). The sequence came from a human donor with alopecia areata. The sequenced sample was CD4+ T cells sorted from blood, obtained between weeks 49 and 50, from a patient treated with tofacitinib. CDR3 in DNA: TGTGCCAGCAGTTTAAGGAGACAGTCCTACGAGCAGTACTTC. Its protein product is CASSLRRQSYEQYF.